These 8 T cell receptor beta chains were all obtained from the same sample, sequenced in a study of post-analysis software for immune sequencing data. Study findings and constraints: Four to six TRBV segments appeared more often in patients than in controls, and TRBV5-6, TRBV5-1 and TRBV20-1 were among these.

Carried by the TCR beta cDNA libraries were unique molecular identifiers. TCRdb redid the calling of the PCR reads with MiXCR, one entry per CDR3 protein. The sample records 750,000 to 950,000 distinct CDR3 sequences, around 42% being singletons. The antigens for these receptors are not known. The sample taken for sequencing was blood. Source of these receptors: a girl aged 5 to 17 with multiple sclerosis.

The chain couples TRBV25-1 to TRBJ2-7; 14 nucleotides match TRBD2. Germline V lookup: CDR1 MGHDK, CDR2 SYGVNS. This CDR3 is built from 18 residues. V trimming: 6 bases; J trimming: 7 bases; junction bases outside the gene matches: 17. DNA of the CDR3: TGTGCCAGCAGCCTAGGGACTAGCGGGGGACCCGGGGGTAGGGAGCAGTACTTC. This gives the protein CASSLGTSGGPGGREQYF.

The chain links TRBV20-1 to TRBJ2-3; no clear D. This CDR3 is 17 amino acids long. Germline loops: CDR1 DFQATT, CDR2 SNEGSKA (reference sequence). With 5 bases removed from V and 2 bases from J, the gap between germline ends came to 23 bases. The CDR3 spells CSALWRLSKYYTDTQYF. CDR3 DNA sequence: TGCAGTGCTTTGTGGCGCCTCTCTAAATATTACACAGATACGCAGTATTTT.

The chain joins TRBV7-2 to TRBJ2-1; D call uncertain. Trimming removed 1 base from V and 0 bases from J, with 10 bases in between. The CDR3 contains 16 residues. The V gene's germline CDR1 is SGHTA and CDR2 FQGNSA. CDR3 sequence: CASSLVVQSSYNEQFF. The CDR3, as DNA: TGTGCCAGCAGCTTAGTGGTCCAGAGCTCCTACAATGAGCAGTTCTTC.

The chain joins TRBV6-5 to TRBJ2-3, with 10 bases fitting TRBD2. The CDR3 sequence is 15 residues long. The V segment lost 8 bases and the J segment 2 bases; nucleotides outside the gene matches: 7. Per germline, CDR1 MNHEY and CDR2 SVGAGI. The CDR3 bases are TGTGCCAGCGGTTCACTAGCGGGATACACAGATACGCAGTATTTT. It translates to CASGSLAGYTDTQYF.

This clonotype has just a few counts. The chain has TRBV9 and TRBJ2-1; TRBD2 aligns across 10 bases. The CDR3 spans 15 residues. Germline trimming cut 3 bases from V and 5 bases from J; bases unmatched to any gene: 5. Per the germline V gene, CDR1 is SGDLS and CDR2 is YYNGEE. CDR3 protein: CASSASGSFNNEQFF. The DNA for the CDR3 is TGTGCCAGCAGCGCTAGCGGGAGTTTCAACAATGAGCAGTTCTTC. The entire variable domain, with the rest obtained from reference TRBV9 and TRBJ2-1, is as follows: DSGVTQTPKHLITATGQRVTLRCSPRSGDLSVYWYQQSLDQGLQFLIQYYNGEERAKGNILERFSAQQFPDLHSELNLSSLELGDSALYFCASSASGSFNNEQFFGPGTRLTVL.

V and J are TRBV15 and TRBJ2-7; 10 bases align to TRBD2. V lost 1 base to trimming and J lost 2 bases; unmatched junction nucleotides: 2. This CDR3 is built from 15 residues. The germline V gene has CDR1 LNHNV and CDR2 YYDKDF (reference sequence). The CDR3 is CATSRALAGAYEQYF. The CDR3 region has the DNA TGTGCCACCAGCAGAGCTCTAGCGGGGGCCTACGAGCAGTACTTC.

This clonotype was seen a handful of times. J is TRBJ1-2 and V is TRBV12-3 or TRBV12-4; D remains unclear. Trimming took 6 bases from V and 2 from J, leaving 13 bases between them. The CDR3 is 14 amino acids. The CDR3 coding sequence is TGTGCCAGCAGCCAGACTGGCTTAAACTATGGCTACACCTTC. It codes for CASSQTGLNYGYTF.

The rearrangement uses TRBV20-1 and TRBJ2-5; 7 nucleotides align to TRBD1. The CDR3 is made up of 13 amino acids. V lost 3 bases to trimming and J lost 5 bases; unmatched junction nucleotides: 6. The germline gives CDR1 DFQATT, CDR2 SNEGSKA (reference sequence). For the CDR3, the DNA is TGCAGTGCTAGGGAACACAGGGGTGAGACCCAGTACTTC. This sequence encodes CSAREHRGETQYF.